The clone carrying this T cell receptor beta chain appeared a few times. This CDR3 has 16 amino acids. Between the trimmed V and J ends, which lost 11 bases and 2 bases, there was a span of 22 bases. From germline, CDR1 is KGHDR and CDR2 SFDVKD. The entry originates in a study of T-cell memory formation after mild COVID-19. TCRdb reanalysed the 5' RACE reads using MiXCR and keeps one entry per CDR3 protein. The table records under 300,000 distinct CDR3 sequences, 8% to 9.5% of them present only once. Sequencing input: PBMCs or a T cell subset sorted from them (not recorded which). The V call is TRBV24-1, the J call TRBJ2-3, with D possibly matching TRBD2 (7 bases). This receptor was identified in a man younger than 35 who had mild COVID-19 (a few samples of this study predate the infection). Cell type and time point are not known. The CDR3 DNA reads TGTGCCATCGCCGCGGGGGCGGGGCATACCACAGATACGCAGTATTTT. Encoded protein: CAIAAGAGHTTDTQYF.